Listed below are T cell receptor beta chains from one sample, sequenced in a study of blood T cell repertoires in COVID-19. TCRdb's table, derived via immunoSEQ multiplex PCR, lists solely in-frame clones and lacks some. The data hold approximately 180,000 clones, with roughly 80% observed a single time. The sample comprised peripheral blood. The receptors stem from a woman aged 70 to 79 with acute or convalescent COVID-19. CDR3s include the opening cysteine and the closing phenylalanine or tryptophan. A D gene is named only where the DNA matches it firmly. The listing skips clone size in some rows; elsewhere it reads once, few, many or a size class.

d_gene	v_gene	j_gene	abundance	CDR3nt	CDR3aa
-	TRBV30	TRBJ1-1	once	TGTGCCTGGAGTGAGGACAGTGAAGCTTTCTTT	CAWSEDSEAFF
TRBD1	TRBV19	TRBJ1-5	-	TGTGCCAGTAGTATGACAGGGATCCAGCCCCAGCATTTT	CASSMTGIQPQHF
-	TRBV19	TRBJ1-6	-	TGTGCCAGTAGTATAGGGGGCTTCAATTCACCCCTCCACTTT	CASSIGGFNSPLHF
TRBD2	TRBV11-2	TRBJ2-7	-	TGTGCCAGCAGCTTAGAAAGGCTAGCGGGAGTGTACGAGCAGTACTTC	CASSLERLAGVYEQYF
-	TRBV5-6	TRBJ2-6	-	TGTGCCAGCAGCTTGTACAGGGCTGGGGCCAACGTCCTGACTTTC	CASSLYRAGANVLTF
-	TRBV9	TRBJ1-2	few	TGTGCCAGCAGCGTAGGGGTAGGGGGATTCGGCTACACCTTC	CASSVGVGGFGYTF
TRBD1	TRBV11-2	TRBJ1-1	-	TGTGCCAGCAGCTTGAGACAGGGTCGGACTGAAGCTTTCTTT	CASSLRQGRTEAFF
-	TRBV28	TRBJ2-7	-	TGTGCCAGCTTTCGGGTGGCCAGGGGCGAGCAGTACTTC	CASFRVARGEQYF
TRBD2	TRBV7-7	TRBJ2-3	-	TGTGCTAGCAGCACAGGGCGGGGTAGCGGGGTCACAGATACGCAGTATTTT	CASSTGRGSGVTDTQYF
TRBD2	TRBV7-8	TRBJ2-5	few	TGTGCCAGCAGCTCATTAGCGGGGTTACTTCAAGAGACCCAGTACTTC	CASSSLAGLLQETQYF
-	TRBV2	TRBJ1-1	-	TGTGCCAGCAGTGAATCCCCGGACACTGAAGCTTTCTTT	CASSESPDTEAFF
-	TRBV2	TRBJ1-2	-	TGTGCCAGCATAGTCATCCGGGGAGGAGGCTACACCTTC	CASIVIRGGGYTF
TRBD1	TRBV30	TRBJ2-2	many	TGTGCCTGGAGTCTAACCGGGACAGGGGACACCGGGGAGCTGTTTTTT	CAWSLTGTGDTGELFF
-	TRBV2	TRBJ1-5	-	TGTGCCAGCAAACAGGCGGGAGGACATCAGCCCCAGCATTTT	CASKQAGGHQPQHF
-	TRBV20-1	TRBJ1-5	-	TGCAGTGCTATCATTGATCAGCCCCAGCATTTT	CSAIIDQPQHF
TRBD2	TRBV20-1	TRBJ2-3	-	TGCAGTGCTAGTTCTCGTCTAGCGGGGGGGACTAGCACAGATACGCAGTATTTT	CSASSRLAGGTSTDTQYF
TRBD1	TRBV6-2/TRBV6-3	TRBJ1-5	few	TGTGCCAGCAGTTACCTCGGGACAGGGAATGATCAGCCCCAGCATTTT	CASSYLGTGNDQPQHF
-	TRBV19	TRBJ2-2	few	TGTGCCAGTAGTATCGGACAAGCGAACACCGGGGAGCTGTTTTTT	CASSIGQANTGELFF
TRBD1	TRBV28	TRBJ2-2	-	TGTGCCAGCAGTTTAAGCCAGGGGGTGGGCACCGGGGAGCTGTTTTTT	CASSLSQGVGTGELFF
TRBD2	TRBV3-1/TRBV3-2	TRBJ2-5	few	TGTGCCAGCAGCCGCACGGCGGGAGTAGGGGAGACCCAGTACTTC	CASSRTAGVGETQYF
-	TRBV19	TRBJ2-4	once	TGTGCCAGTAAGAGGTCTCAGAGGGAAAACATTCAGTACTTC	CASKRSQRENIQYF
TRBD1	TRBV24-1	TRBJ1-1	-	TGTGCCACCAGTGACCGACGGACAGGATCCTCTGAAGCTTTCTTT	CATSDRRTGSSEAFF
-	TRBV5-1	TRBJ1-3	few	TGCGCCAGCAGCTTCGGCGGGGGAGTCTCTGGAAACACCATATATTTT	CASSFGGGVSGNTIYF
-	TRBV5-5	TRBJ2-7	-	TGTGCCAGCAGTACATTGTCGGGGTGGGGTTCCTACGAGCAGTACTTC	CASSTLSGWGSYEQYF
TRBD1	TRBV28	TRBJ2-3	once	TGTGCCAGCAACCCGGGACAGGCCACAGATACGCAGTATTTT	CASNPGQATDTQYF
TRBD1	TRBV3-1/TRBV3-2	TRBJ1-1	-	TGTGCCAGCTCGGACAGGGACAGGACTGAAGCTTTCTTT	CASSDRDRTEAFF
-	TRBV28	TRBJ2-1	-	TGTGCCAGCAGTTCCCGAACTGGTATTAAAAATGAGCAGTTCTTC	CASSSRTGIKNEQFF
TRBD1	TRBV5-1	TRBJ2-1	-	TGCGCCAGCAGCTTGGGACAGGGGTTTGAGCAGTTCTTC	CASSLGQGFEQFF
-	TRBV19	TRBJ2-7	-	TGTGCCAGTAGTAAGGAAGCTCAGGTTCGCTCCTACGAGCAGTACTTC	CASSKEAQVRSYEQYF
-	TRBV5-4	TRBJ2-5	-	TGTGCCAGCAGCTCCGGTCCCGAGGGGAGGGAGACCCAGTACTTC	CASSSGPEGRETQYF
TRBD1	TRBV30	TRBJ2-3	-	TGTGCCTTAAACAGGGGTAGAGTGGCAGATACGCAGTATTTT	CALNRGRVADTQYF
-	TRBV3-1/TRBV3-2	TRBJ1-2	-	TGTGCCAGCAGCCATGTAGTACAGGGAGTCGGTGGCTACACCTTC	CASSHVVQGVGGYTF
TRBD2	TRBV2	TRBJ2-1	once	TGTGCCAGCAGTGAACCGGGCGGGGGATGGAATGAGCAGTTCTTC	CASSEPGGGWNEQFF
-	TRBV19	TRBJ1-2	-	TGTGCCAGTACTGGACACCTCTATGGCTACACCTTC	CASTGHLYGYTF
TRBD1	TRBV7-7	TRBJ2-7	once	TGTGCCAGCAGTCTATCACAGGGGTACGAGCAGTACTTC	CASSLSQGYEQYF
TRBD2	TRBV29-1	TRBJ2-5	-	TGCAGCGTTCGCGGACTAGCGGGAGAGACCCAGTACTTC	CSVRGLAGETQYF
TRBD2	TRBV30	TRBJ2-4	once	TGTGCCTGGAGTGTAGGACTAGAAAACATTCAGTACTTC	CAWSVGLENIQYF
-	TRBV5-1	TRBJ2-3	-	TGCGCCAGCGGACCTAGGGGTCAGAGCACAGATACGCAGTATTTT	CASGPRGQSTDTQYF
TRBD1	TRBV11-2	TRBJ2-1	-	TGTGCCAGCAGCTTAGATTTATCTGTGGGACAGGGGAATGAGCAGTTCTTC	CASSLDLSVGQGNEQFF
TRBD2	TRBV28	TRBJ2-7	-	TGTGCCAGCAGCTCCCCCGGGACTAGCGAGCAGTACTTC	CASSSPGTSEQYF
TRBD1	TRBV7-9	TRBJ1-4	-	TGTGCCAGCAGCTTAGCGGAGTGGGTAACAGGGGCAACTAATGAAAAACTGTTTTTT	CASSLAEWVTGATNEKLFF
TRBD1	TRBV4-1	TRBJ2-7	-	TGCGCCAGCAGCAGACAGGGGGCTTACGAGCAGTACTTC	CASSRQGAYEQYF
TRBD1	TRBV15	TRBJ2-3	few	TGTGCCACCAGCATACCCTACAGGGGGAGCTTCACAGATACGCAGTATTTT	CATSIPYRGSFTDTQYF
-	TRBV6-2/TRBV6-3	TRBJ1-1	-	TGTGCCAGCAGTTTTTCGGGGGGAAGGAACACTGAAGCTTTCTTT	CASSFSGGRNTEAFF
TRBD1	TRBV4-3	TRBJ2-3	-	TGCGCCAGCAGCCAAGGGGACAGGGATGCAGATACGCAGTATTTT	CASSQGDRDADTQYF
TRBD2	TRBV6-5	TRBJ2-1	-	TGTGCCAGCAGTTATCGGAGCGGGGTACACAATGAGCAGTTCTTC	CASSYRSGVHNEQFF
TRBD2	TRBV5-5	TRBJ2-5	once	TGTGCCAGCCATGAGGCGGGAGCACAGACCCAGTACTTC	CASHEAGAQTQYF
-	TRBV25-1	TRBJ1-3	-	TGTGCCACCCGAGCTCGGGACTCTGGAAACACCATATATTTT	CATRARDSGNTIYF
-	TRBV30	TRBJ1-5	-	TGTGCCTGCGGGAGGGATAGCAATCAGCCCCAGCATTTT	CACGRDSNQPQHF
TRBD1	TRBV2	TRBJ1-1	-	TGTGCCAGCAGAGGACAGGTGATGCGTACTGAAGCTTTCTTT	CASRGQVMRTEAFF
-	TRBV5-4	TRBJ1-6	-	TGTGCCAGCAGCTTGTGGAAGGGGTCACCCCTCCACTTT	CASSLWKGSPLHF
TRBD1	TRBV7-9	TRBJ2-1	once	TGTGCCAGCAGCTCCAACAGGGGGCGCGCTATTAATGAGCAGTTCTTC	CASSSNRGRAINEQFF
-	TRBV3-1/TRBV3-2	TRBJ1-2	once	TGTGCCAGCAGCCCCCAGGGGTGGGGCTACACCTTC	CASSPQGWGYTF
TRBD1	TRBV7-2	TRBJ2-5	-	TGTGCCAGCAGCTTAGCCGGGACAGGGCTGGAGACCCAGTACTTC	CASSLAGTGLETQYF
TRBD1	TRBV11-3	TRBJ1-1	-	TGTGCCAGCAGCCCCGGACAGGGTCGGGTCGCTTTCTTT	CASSPGQGRVAFF